A selection of T cell receptor beta chains follows, all from one sample in a study of T cell changes during pregnancy in multiple sclerosis. Clones were read by immunoSEQ multiplex PCR, and TCRdb kept only the in-frame ones, dropping some. The table has 20,000 to 25,000 clones, approximately 90% seen once; the top ten hold 0.65% to 0.85%. The sequencing used CD4+ T cells from peripheral blood mononuclear cells, collected in the third trimester of pregnancy. Receptors were obtained from a female donor with multiple sclerosis, enrolled in a pregnancy study. Each CDR3 is given with its conserved first and last residue. Fields, in order: V gene, J gene, D gene, clone size, CDR3 protein, CDR3 DNA. The D gene is left open where the match is weak. A row's size may be missing; if present it is once, few, many or a size class.

v_gene: TRBV9
j_gene: TRBJ1-1
d_gene: .
abundance: .
CDR3aa: CASSVGVGLGTEAFF
CDR3nt: TGTGCCAGCAGCGTAGGGGTGGGGCTAGGGACTGAAGCTTTCTTT

v_gene: TRBV6-6
j_gene: TRBJ1-1
d_gene: .
abundance: .
CDR3aa: CASSFPGGRATEAFF
CDR3nt: TGTGCCAGCAGTTTCCCTGGAGGGAGGGCGACTGAAGCTTTCTTT

v_gene: TRBV25-1
j_gene: TRBJ1-6
d_gene: .
abundance: .
CDR3aa: CASSEGAVNSPLHF
CDR3nt: TGTGCCAGCAGTGAAGGGGCAGTCAATTCACCCCTCCACTTT

v_gene: TRBV5-4
j_gene: TRBJ1-1
d_gene: TRBD1
abundance: .
CDR3aa: CASSLETGRLTEAFF
CDR3nt: TGTGCCAGCAGCTTAGAGACAGGGAGGTTAACTGAAGCTTTCTTT

v_gene: TRBV5-1
j_gene: TRBJ2-7
d_gene: TRBD2
abundance: .
CDR3aa: CASSLGSTSGRTYEQYF
CDR3nt: TGCGCCAGCAGCTTGGGTTCGACTAGCGGGCGGACCTACGAGCAGTACTTC

v_gene: TRBV7-3
j_gene: TRBJ2-1
d_gene: TRBD2
abundance: .
CDR3aa: CASSPSERGGSYNEQFF
CDR3nt: TGTGCCAGCAGCCCCTCAGAGCGGGGGGGGTCCTACAATGAGCAGTTCTTC

v_gene: TRBV7-2
j_gene: TRBJ2-7
d_gene: TRBD1
abundance: .
CDR3aa: CASSRDRGSGEQYF
CDR3nt: TGTGCCAGCAGCCGGGACAGGGGTTCAGGCGAGCAGTACTTC

v_gene: TRBV2
j_gene: TRBJ2-7
d_gene: .
abundance: .
CDR3aa: CASSSSPDRYGQYF
CDR3nt: TGTGCCAGCAGTTCTAGCCCAGATCGCTACGGGCAGTACTTC

v_gene: TRBV6-5
j_gene: TRBJ1-1
d_gene: .
abundance: .
CDR3aa: CASSYSRGLSTEAFF
CDR3nt: TGTGCCAGCAGTTACTCGCGGGGTTTGAGCACTGAAGCTTTCTTT

v_gene: TRBV7-9
j_gene: TRBJ2-7
d_gene: .
abundance: .
CDR3aa: CASSLAEGRTYEQYF
CDR3nt: TGTGCCAGCAGCTTAGCGGAAGGCAGGACCTACGAGCAGTACTTC

v_gene: TRBV5-1
j_gene: TRBJ2-5
d_gene: .
abundance: .
CDR3aa: CASTGQTNQETQYF
CDR3nt: TGCGCCAGCACCGGACAGACAAATCAAGAGACCCAGTACTTC

v_gene: TRBV6-5
j_gene: TRBJ2-3
d_gene: TRBD2
abundance: .
CDR3aa: CASRELAGGPDTQYF
CDR3nt: TGTGCCAGCAGGGAACTAGCGGGGGGGCCAGATACGCAGTATTTT

v_gene: TRBV10-1
j_gene: TRBJ2-7
d_gene: TRBD1
abundance: .
CDR3aa: CATRQGGEQYF
CDR3nt: TGCGCCACCAGACAGGGGGGCGAGCAGTACTTC

v_gene: TRBV7-9
j_gene: TRBJ1-2
d_gene: .
abundance: .
CDR3aa: CASSPEPLYGYTF
CDR3nt: TGTGCCAGCAGCCCCGAGCCCCTATATGGCTACACCTTC

v_gene: TRBV28
j_gene: TRBJ1-2
d_gene: .
abundance: .
CDR3aa: CASSSGFGYGYTF
CDR3nt: TGTGCCAGCAGTTCCGGGTTTGGTTATGGCTACACCTTC

v_gene: TRBV9
j_gene: TRBJ1-4
d_gene: .
abundance: .
CDR3aa: CASSVGPGGEKLFF
CDR3nt: TGTGCCAGCAGCGTAGGTCCAGGAGGGGAAAAACTGTTTTTT

v_gene: TRBV2
j_gene: TRBJ1-5
d_gene: .
abundance: .
CDR3aa: CASTLGGDDQPQHF
CDR3nt: TGTGCCAGCACCCTGGGGGGGGACGATCAGCCCCAGCATTTT

v_gene: TRBV5-1
j_gene: TRBJ2-2
d_gene: TRBD2
abundance: once
CDR3aa: CASSPGVGGSTGELFF
CDR3nt: TGCGCCAGCAGCCCAGGTGTCGGGGGGAGCACCGGGGAGCTGTTTTTT

v_gene: TRBV30
j_gene: TRBJ1-3
d_gene: TRBD1
abundance: .
CDR3aa: CAWGQGGGNTIYF
CDR3nt: TGTGCCTGGGGACAGGGAGGCGGAAACACCATATATTTT

v_gene: TRBV18
j_gene: TRBJ1-6
d_gene: .
abundance: .
CDR3aa: CASSPQRGGSPLHF
CDR3nt: TGTGCCAGCTCACCACAGAGGGGGGGTTCACCCCTCCACTTT

v_gene: TRBV4-3
j_gene: TRBJ1-6
d_gene: .
abundance: .
CDR3aa: CASSQESGITPLHF
CDR3nt: TGCGCCAGCAGCCAAGAATCCGGGATCACACCCCTCCACTTT

v_gene: TRBV10-1
j_gene: TRBJ2-2
d_gene: .
abundance: .
CDR3aa: CASSETPDSQELFF
CDR3nt: TGCGCCAGCAGTGAGACCCCGGACAGCCAGGAGCTGTTTTTT

v_gene: TRBV7-9
j_gene: TRBJ2-1
d_gene: TRBD2
abundance: few
CDR3aa: CASSLSLAGSYNEQFF
CDR3nt: TGTGCCAGCAGCTTATCCCTAGCGGGTTCATACAATGAGCAGTTCTTC

v_gene: TRBV4-3
j_gene: TRBJ1-2
d_gene: .
abundance: few
CDR3aa: CASSHDFPRQLANYGYTF
CDR3nt: TGCGCCAGCAGCCATGATTTCCCCCGACAGCTAGCTAACTATGGCTACACCTTC

v_gene: TRBV27
j_gene: TRBJ2-7
d_gene: TRBD1
abundance: .
CDR3aa: CASSLKGQGAYEQYF
CDR3nt: TGTGCCAGCAGTTTAAAAGGGCAGGGGGCCTACGAGCAGTACTTC

v_gene: TRBV27
j_gene: TRBJ2-3
d_gene: .
abundance: .
CDR3aa: CASSPARKPSTDTQYF
CDR3nt: TGTGCCAGCAGTCCCGCCAGGAAACCCAGCACAGATACGCAGTATTTT

v_gene: TRBV12-1
j_gene: TRBJ2-7
d_gene: .
abundance: .
CDR3aa: CASSLTDRGPLEQYF
CDR3nt: TGTGCCAGCAGCTTAACCGACAGGGGGCCCCTCGAGCAGTACTTC